The clone carrying this T cell receptor (beta chain) was observed a few times. Its antigen is currently unknown. This CDR3 contains 11 residues. CDR1 and CDR2 from the germline V gene are DFQATT and SNEGSKA (reference sequence). Trimming took 7 bases from V and 5 from J, leaving 9 bases between them. Sequenced by immunoSEQ multiplex PCR; TCRdb stores in-frame clones only, minus some. The repertoire holds 25,000 or so clones, around 70% seen once, with less than 9% in the top ten. Antigen-specific CD4+ T cells were first expanded with viral peptide pools by the ViraFEST assay and only then sequenced. Investigators separated out CD4+ T cells once around nine days of culture had passed. Each participant received a vaccine that was either BNT162b2 or mRNA-1273, given as two doses. This sample is part of a study of vaccination effects on CD4 cells after COVID-19.

The sequences come from CD4+ T cells from PBMCs cultured with SARS-CoV-2 spike peptides, collected after COVID-19 vaccination. The chain links TRBV20-1 to TRBJ2-1; D remains unclear. The TCR was taken from a human donor who received a COVID-19 vaccine. As DNA, the CDR3 is TGCAGTGTAACCAGTAACAATGAGCAGTTCTTC. Translating gives CSVTSNNEQFF.